This TCR beta chain emerged from a study of T cells in Graves' hyperthyroidism and ophthalmopathy. Study-level results: Blood also held most thyroid clonotypes expanded beyond 0.001.

Graves' hyperthyroidism without ophthalmopathy progression within 18 months was termed stable. Not enrolled were patients with uncontrolled infection, other autoimmune disease, pregnancy or lactation. PBMCs were obtained from 10 ml fresh peripheral blood. RNA transcripts yielded amplified TCR beta CDR3 regions. During a first-round RT-PCR of the TCR CDR3, the HTBI primer set was used. TCRdb processed the multiplex PCR reads anew with MiXCR; each CDR3 protein has one entry. This table has some 350,000 distinct CDR3 sequences, roughly 25% appearing once. This clonotype was seen a few times. Antigen: not known. Germline-derived CDR1 and CDR2 are KGHSH and LQKENI. This CDR3 spans 15 amino acids. The germline V and J ends were trimmed by 2 bases and 1 base, with 11 bases remaining between them.

The sequence derives from a man aged 50 or older with Graves' hyperthyroidism. This chain links TRBV18 with TRBJ1-1; no clear D. Sequencing was done on a sample of blood. The DNA of the CDR3 is TGTGCCAGCTCACCATACTCAGGAACGAACACTGAAGCTTTCTTT. Translation gives CASSPYSGTNTEAFF.